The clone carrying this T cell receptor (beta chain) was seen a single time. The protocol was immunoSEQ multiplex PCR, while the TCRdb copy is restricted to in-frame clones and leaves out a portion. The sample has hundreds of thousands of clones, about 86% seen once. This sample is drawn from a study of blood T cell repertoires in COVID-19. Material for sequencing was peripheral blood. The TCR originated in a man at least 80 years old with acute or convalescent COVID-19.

The CDR3 here is CATSSGLTSGNTIYF. Here the CDR3 DNA reads TGTGCCACCAGCAGCGGTCTCACCTCTGGAAACACCATATATTTT. V gene TRBV15 combines with J gene TRBJ1-3; D not certain. Trimming removed 3 bases from V and 0 bases from J, with 9 bases in between. The CDR3 spans 15 residues. CDR1 is LNHNV and CDR2 is YYDKDF in the germline V gene (reference sequence).